The 27 T cell receptor beta chains listed next were all sequenced from one sample in a study of CD8 T cells in ankylosing spondylitis. Their recognized antigens are unknown. Notes on the study in general: A motif in TCR beta, a set of fewer than ten highly homologous variants, appeared characteristic of ankylosing spondylitis blood.

TCRdb called the 5' RACE reads again in MiXCR, with one record for every CDR3 protein. The sample includes 350,000 to 450,000 distinct CDR3 sequences, about 24% of them seen just once. The sequenced sample was blood, either unsorted or a sorted T cell fraction (not recorded which). Receptors were obtained from a male donor with ankylosing spondylitis.

At least ten counts were recorded for this clonotype. The V gene is TRBV2, the J gene TRBJ2-3; D remains unclear. The CDR3 is 14 amino acids. Germline CDR1 reads SNHLY; CDR2 reads FYNNEI. V lost 7 bases, J lost 2 bases, and 13 bases lay in between. CDR3 nucleotide sequence: TGTGCCAGCACCCGAAAGCGCGACACAGATACGCAGTATTTT. As protein: CASTRKRDTDTQYF.

This clonotype was counted only a few times. J is TRBJ2-1 and V is TRBV27; 12 nucleotides match TRBD1. After removal of 6 bases from V and 0 bases from J, the junction contained 6 bases not matched to a gene. Per germline, CDR1 MNHEY and CDR2 SMNVEV (reference sequence). This CDR3 spans 17 amino acids. CDR3 loop: CASRGTGGSGSYNEQFF. For the CDR3, the DNA is TGTGCCAGCAGGGGGACAGGGGGCTCTGGCTCCTACAATGAGCAGTTCTTC.

In its sample, this clonotype was seen a few times. This rearrangement joins TRBV5-1 to TRBJ2-1; no reliable D call. The CDR3 totals 13 residues. Trimming left V 3 bases short and J 10 bases short, with 14 bases between. CDR1 and CDR2 (germline): SGHRS, YFSETQ. CDR3 sequence (DNA): TGCGCCAGCAGCTCCACGGTGGGGTCCGAGCAGTTCTTC. It translates to CASSSTVGSEQFF.

This clonotype came up a few times. The genes are TRBV6-2 or TRBV6-3 and TRBJ2-1; TRBD2 aligns across 8 bases. Germline assignment: CDR1 MNHEY and CDR2 SVGEGT. This CDR3 contains 18 residues. V lost 4 bases to trimming and J lost 1 base; unmatched junction nucleotides: 12. The CDR3 loop reads CASSSTVKRESSYNEQFF. As DNA, the CDR3 is TGTGCCAGCAGTTCGACGGTAAAGCGGGAGAGTTCCTACAATGAGCAGTTCTTC.

This clonotype was found many times. The rearrangement uses TRBV7-9 and TRBJ2-1; 13 nucleotides agree with TRBD2. Germline assignment: CDR1 SEHNR and CDR2 FQNEAQ (reference sequence). This CDR3 is 16 amino acids long. The V and J ends lost 5 bases and 9 bases, in that order; junction bases with no gene match: 10. CDR3 loop: CASSLKTSGRTGEQFF. DNA of the CDR3: TGTGCCAGCAGCCTTAAGACTAGCGGGAGGACTGGTGAGCAGTTCTTC.

The gene calls are TRBV20-1 and TRBJ2-1, with a possible D match to TRBD2 (5 bases). Germline loops: CDR1 DFQATT, CDR2 SNEGSKA (reference sequence). The CDR3 totals 14 residues. The germline V and J ends were trimmed by 6 bases and 9 bases, with 21 bases remaining between them. CDR3 coding DNA: TGCAGTGCAAACCCGGGAACGCCAAAGGCTGAGCAGTTCTTC. Translated, it gives CSANPGTPKAEQFF.

As DNA, the CDR3 is TGCGCCAGCAGCTTGGGTGAGAAAAGAGCGGGAGAGTCGTTCTTC. This codes for CASSLGEKRAGESFF. The genes are TRBV5-1 and TRBJ2-1; the match to TRBD2 covers 8 bases. The CDR3 has 15 residues. Germline CDR1 reads SGHRS; CDR2 reads YFSETQ. The trim removed 0 bases at V and 15 bases at J, leaving 14 bases unmatched.

This clonotype was seen more than once but under ten times. This chain joins TRBV5-1 and TRBJ2-7; 11 nucleotides align to TRBD2. In germline, CDR1 is SGHRS, CDR2 YFSETQ. After removal of 6 bases from V and 4 bases from J, the junction contained 6 bases not matched to a gene. The CDR3 has 14 residues. The CDR3 coding sequence is TGCGCCAGCACCCCAACTAGCGGGAGTTACGAGCAGTACTTC. Translated: CASTPTSGSYEQYF. The full variable domain, in which reference TRBV5-1 and TRBJ2-7 provide the parts outside the CDR3, is KAGVTQTPRYLIKTRGQQVTLSCSPISGHRSVSWYQQTPGQGLQFLFEYFSETQRNKGNFPGRFSGRQFSNSRSEMNVSTLELGDSALYLCASTPTSGSYEQYFGPGTRLTVT.

This clonotype has a handful of counts. This chain connects TRBV25-1 to TRBJ2-7; D unresolved. Per germline, CDR1 MGHDK and CDR2 SYGVNS. This CDR3 region has 12 residues. V lost 8 bases, J lost 7 bases, and 15 bases lay in between. The CDR3 spells CASPTDNGEQYV. The CDR3 bases are TGTGCCAGCCCCACTGATAATGGGGAGCAGTACGTC.

A few counts support this clonotype. This rearrangement joins TRBV20-1 to TRBJ2-7; a possible D gene is TRBD1 (6 bases). The germline V and J ends were trimmed by 2 bases and 2 bases, with 13 bases remaining between them. The CDR3 has 14 amino acids. CDR1 DFQATT and CDR2 SNEGSKA come from the germline V gene (reference sequence). CDR3 nucleotide sequence: TGCAGTGCTAGAACACAGGGATCACCCTACGAGCAGTACTTC. Translation gives CSARTQGSPYEQYF.

This clonotype was observed a handful of times. The rearrangement uses TRBV12-3 or TRBV12-4 and TRBJ2-3, with TRBD1 matching 11 bases. Trimming removed 4 bases from V and 5 bases from J; junction bases left unmatched: 8. The CDR3 extends over 16 amino acids. The CDR3 here is CASSSLGGTGGDTQYF. For the CDR3, the DNA is TGTGCCAGCAGTTCCCTTGGCGGGACAGGGGGAGATACGCAGTATTTT.

The chain links TRBV19 to TRBJ1-5; unclear D gene. The CDR3 has 14 residues. CDR1 is LNHDA, CDR2 SQIVND, per germline (reference sequence). The germline V and J ends were trimmed by 3 bases and 1 base, with 7 bases remaining between them. The DNA for the CDR3 is TGTGCCAGTAGTATCCCAAAGAGCAATCAGCCCCAGCATTTT. It codes for CASSIPKSNQPQHF.

In this sample, this clonotype turned up many times. The CDR3 loop is CASTGGWTMNTEAFF. In nucleotides, the CDR3 is TGTGCCAGCACCGGCGGGTGGACCATGAACACTGAAGCTTTCTTT. The J gene is TRBJ1-1, the V gene TRBV12-3 or TRBV12-4; D unresolved. V gave up 7 bases and J gave up 0 bases, with 15 bases separating them. This CDR3 region has 15 residues.

The chain has TRBV2 and TRBJ1-6; weak D call: TRBD1 (5 bases). Germline CDR1 and CDR2: SNHLY and FYNNEI. The CDR3 is 14 amino acids. The ends were cut back, 7 bases at V and 11 bases at J, with 18 bases in the middle. This chain's CDR3 is CASIFSNRGPPLHF. For the CDR3, the DNA is TGTGCCAGCATCTTTTCAAATCGGGGACCACCCCTCCACTTT.

J is TRBJ1-2 and V is TRBV7-9; tentative D call: TRBD1 (5 bases). From germline, CDR1 is SEHNR and CDR2 FQNEAQ (reference sequence). Trimming took off 1 base at V and 1 base at J, with 10 bases between the two ends. The CDR3 totals 15 residues. CDR3 region: CASSLVLGDNYGYTF. DNA of the CDR3: TGTGCCAGCAGCTTAGTCTTGGGGGATAACTATGGCTACACCTTC.

The CDR3 sequence: CASSIAVGGYTQYF. CDR3 in DNA: TGCGCCAGCAGCATCGCCGTTGGCGGATATACGCAGTATTTT. The chain recombines TRBV5-1 with TRBJ2-3; D call uncertain. Deletions cut 4 bases from V and 7 bases from J, with 16 bases between. Looked up from germline, CDR1 is SGHRS and CDR2 is YFSETQ. This CDR3 region has 14 residues.

The V call is TRBV28, the J call TRBJ1-2; 8 nucleotides match TRBD1. Per the germline V gene, CDR1 is MDHEN and CDR2 is SYDVKM. The V segment lost 4 bases and the J segment 4 bases; nucleotides outside the gene matches: 5. The CDR3 contains 14 residues. DNA for the CDR3: TGTGCCAGCAGTTCCGCGCAGGGGGCCTATGGCTACACCTTC. Translated: CASSSAQGAYGYTF.

This clonotype was observed a handful of times. The chain combines TRBV30 with TRBJ2-2; tentative D call: TRBD2 (6 bases). Germline V gene sequence: CDR1 GTSNPN, CDR2 SVGIG (reference sequence). The CDR3 totals 16 residues. Deletions cut 3 bases from V and 1 base from J, with 15 bases between. The CDR3 loop reads CAWRIPGTGNTGELFF. The CDR3 DNA follows: TGTGCCTGGAGAATCCCCGGGACTGGGAACACCGGGGAGCTGTTTTTT.

The V and J genes are TRBV5-1 and TRBJ2-6; 7 bases map to TRBD2. This CDR3 is 17 amino acids long. Germline V gene data show CDR1 as SGHRS and CDR2 as YFSETQ. J lost 0 bases, V lost 4 bases, and 7 bases had no gene match. The CDR3 region is CASSPGGGLSGANVLTF. CDR3 nucleotide sequence: TGCGCCAGCAGCCCCGGGGGAGGGCTCTCTGGGGCCAACGTCCTGACTTTC.

J is TRBJ1-2 and V is TRBV6-1; D possibly corresponds to TRBD1 (5 bases). This CDR3 is 13 amino acids long. Germline values: CDR1 MNHNS, CDR2 SASEGT. Trimming removed 2 bases at V and 8 bases at J, with 12 bases between. This chain's CDR3 is CASSETGPSGYTF. CDR3 nucleotides: TGTGCCAGCAGTGAAACGGGGCCGTCGGGCTACACCTTC.

This clonotype was counted a few times. The chain links TRBV20-1 to TRBJ2-3; 9 bases line up with TRBD1. V was pared by 6 bases and J by 4 bases, with 5 bases of the junction left unmatched. The CDR3 runs 13 residues. From germline, CDR1 is DFQATT and CDR2 SNEGSKA (reference sequence). Here the CDR3 reads CSALQGASDTQYF. CDR3 in DNA: TGCAGTGCCCTACAGGGGGCGTCAGATACGCAGTATTTT.

The gene calls are TRBV5-6 and TRBJ1-6, with D maybe TRBD1 (5 bases). Germline CDR1 is SGHDT and CDR2 is YYEEEE. The CDR3 runs 15 residues. V was cut by 0 bases and J by 14 bases, with 18 bases left in between. The CDR3 region is CASSLDGTEALALHF. CDR3 sequence (DNA): TGTGCCAGCAGCTTGGATGGGACTGAGGCATTGGCCCTCCACTTT.

Written as DNA, the CDR3 is TGTGCCAGCAGTGAACTCTTGGCAAGGGTCTATGGCTACACCTTC. Protein: CASSELLARVYGYTF. The V and J genes are TRBV2 and TRBJ1-2; D gene unclear. Trimming left V 2 bases short and J 4 bases short, with 14 bases between. This CDR3 has 15 residues. Germline V gives CDR1 SNHLY, CDR2 FYNNEI.

This clonotype was observed a handful of times. The chain joins TRBV2 to TRBJ2-2, with a possible D match to TRBD1 (6 bases). Trimming stripped 7 bases from V and 4 bases from J, with 16 bases between. The CDR3 consists of 15 residues. From germline, CDR1 is SNHLY and CDR2 FYNNEI. The CDR3 DNA reads TGTGCCAGCATCCGGCGTGGGGGCCTCACCGGGGAGCTGTTTTTT. It specifies CASIRRGGLTGELFF.

This clonotype was seen a few times. The chain recombines TRBV7-2 with TRBJ1-2, with D perhaps matching TRBD1 (6 bases). This CDR3 has 14 residues. Trimming removed 4 bases at V and 5 bases at J, with 14 bases between. Germline CDR1 reads SGHTA; CDR2 reads FQGNSA. The CDR3 region is CASSWGGEGYGYTF. Written as DNA, the CDR3 is TGTGCCAGCAGCTGGGGGGGCGAGGGGTATGGCTACACCTTC.

The chain recombines TRBV12-3 or TRBV12-4 with TRBJ2-3; 14 nucleotides match TRBD2. V lost 5 bases to trimming and J lost 5 bases; unmatched junction nucleotides: 9. The CDR3 length is 17 residues. CDR3 sequence (DNA): TGTGCCAGCAGTAAGGGACTAGCGGGAGATAATTTAGATACGCAGTATTTT. Translated, it gives CASSKGLAGDNLDTQYF.

This clonotype was seen a few times. This chain uses TRBV7-2 with TRBJ2-7; D may correspond to TRBD1 or TRBD2 (5 bases each). Trimming removed 3 bases from V and 3 bases from J, with 15 bases in between. This CDR3 has 15 residues. Germline-derived CDR1 and CDR2 are SGHTA and FQGNSA. This CDR3 reads CASSFQVWGSYEQYF. As DNA, the CDR3 is TGTGCCAGCAGCTTCCAGGTATGGGGGAGCTACGAGCAGTACTTC.